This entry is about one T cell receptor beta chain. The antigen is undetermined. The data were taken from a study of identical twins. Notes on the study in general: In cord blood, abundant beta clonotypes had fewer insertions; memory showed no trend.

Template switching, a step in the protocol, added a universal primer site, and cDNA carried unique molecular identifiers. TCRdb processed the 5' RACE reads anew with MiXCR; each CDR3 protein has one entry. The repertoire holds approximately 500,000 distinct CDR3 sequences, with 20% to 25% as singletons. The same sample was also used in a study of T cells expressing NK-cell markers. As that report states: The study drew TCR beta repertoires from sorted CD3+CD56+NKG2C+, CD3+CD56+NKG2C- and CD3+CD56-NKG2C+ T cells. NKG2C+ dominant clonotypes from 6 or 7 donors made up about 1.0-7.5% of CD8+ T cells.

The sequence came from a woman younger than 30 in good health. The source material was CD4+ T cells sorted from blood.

CDR3 coding DNA: TGTGCCATCAGTGAAGGGCAGGGCTATGGCTACACCTTC. Its translation: CAISEGQGYGYTF. This chain links TRBV10-3 with TRBJ1-2, with D perhaps matching TRBD1 (5 bases). This CDR3 spans 13 amino acids. Germline V lookup: CDR1 ENHRY, CDR2 SYGVKD. The V gene lost 3 bases and the J gene lost 4 bases, with 9 bases spanning the gap.